This TCR beta chain was documented in a study of PD-L1 blockade in urothelial cancer. Indicated time point: pretreatment peripheral blood. All patients handed over anywhere from 1 to 8 samples, pretreatment and on-treatment. The CDR3 is 15 amino acids. V dropped 6 bases and J dropped 3; count of bases not matched to a gene: 4. Germline-derived CDR1 and CDR2 are LGHNA and YSLEER. Data came from immunoSEQ multiplex PCR; TCRdb stores just in-frame clones and leaves some out. The sample has about 38,000 clones, just under 85% seen once; the top ten hold nearly 15%. The sample in question was PBMCs, obtained around atezolizumab (anti-PD-L1) treatment. The chain couples TRBV4-3 to TRBJ2-1, with 11 bases fitting TRBD2. The sequence was collected from a man older than 75 with urothelial cancer. Written as DNA, the CDR3 is TGCGCCAGCAGACCCGGGACTAGCGGCTACAATGAGCAGTTCTTC. Amino acids: CASRPGTSGYNEQFF.